This T cell receptor (beta chain) comes out of a study of T cells in Graves' hyperthyroidism and ophthalmopathy. This clonotype has ten or more counts. Its cognate antigen is unknown. Amplified regions were TCR beta CDR3 sequences from RNA transcripts. HTBI primers were employed in a first-round RT-PCR of the TCR CDR3. In TCRdb, the multiplex PCR reads were re-called with MiXCR into one record per CDR3 protein. The sample includes 600,000 to 750,000 distinct CDR3 sequences, 17% of them seen just once. Study outcomes and limitations: Within blood appeared most thyroid clonotypes that had expanded above 0.001.

With 4 bases clipped from V and 4 bases from J, the junction kept 1 base outside the gene matches. Germline V CDR1 and CDR2: GTSNPN, SVGIG (reference sequence). The CDR3 covers 12 residues. PBMCs were sourced from roughly 9.3 ml fresh peripheral blood. The chain couples TRBV30 to TRBJ2-7, with 10 nucleotides matching TRBD2. The TCR comes from a man aged 50-59 years with Graves' hyperthyroidism. The sequenced sample consisted of blood. DNA for the CDR3: TGTGCCTGGACTAGCGGGGGTTACGAGCAGTACTTC. This sequence encodes CAWTSGGYEQYF.